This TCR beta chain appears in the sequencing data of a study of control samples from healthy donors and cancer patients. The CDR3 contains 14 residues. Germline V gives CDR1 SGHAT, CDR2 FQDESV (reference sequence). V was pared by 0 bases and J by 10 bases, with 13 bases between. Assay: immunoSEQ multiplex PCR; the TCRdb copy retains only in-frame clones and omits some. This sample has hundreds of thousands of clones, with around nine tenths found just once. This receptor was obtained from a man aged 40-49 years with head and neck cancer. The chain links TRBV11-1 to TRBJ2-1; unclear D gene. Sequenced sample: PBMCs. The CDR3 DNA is TGTGCCAGCAGCTTAGCGCTAAGGAAACCAGAGCAGTTCTTC. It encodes CASSLALRKPEQFF.